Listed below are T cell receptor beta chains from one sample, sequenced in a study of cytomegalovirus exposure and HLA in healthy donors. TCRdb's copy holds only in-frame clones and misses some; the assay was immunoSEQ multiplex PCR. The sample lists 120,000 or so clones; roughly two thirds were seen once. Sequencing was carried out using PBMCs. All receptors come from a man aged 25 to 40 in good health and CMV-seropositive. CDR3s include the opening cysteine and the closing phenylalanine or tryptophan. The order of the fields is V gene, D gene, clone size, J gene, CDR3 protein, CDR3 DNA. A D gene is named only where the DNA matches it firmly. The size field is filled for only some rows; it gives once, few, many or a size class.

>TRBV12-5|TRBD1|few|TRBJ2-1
CASGLTPGQGFYNEQFF
TGTGCTAGTGGTTTGACCCCGGGACAGGGGTTTTACAATGAGCAGTTCTTC
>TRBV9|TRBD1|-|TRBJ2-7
CASSESPTGGRGPYEQYF
TGTGCCAGCAGCGAGTCTCCGACAGGGGGGAGGGGACCCTACGAGCAGTACTTC
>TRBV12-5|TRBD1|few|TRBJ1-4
CASGPGQGSTNEKLFF
TGTGCTAGTGGACCGGGACAGGGGTCAACTAATGAAAAACTGTTTTTT
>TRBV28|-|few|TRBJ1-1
CASRPAGVVYTEAFF
TGTGCCAGCAGGCCGGCAGGGGTGGTTTACACTGAAGCTTTCTTT
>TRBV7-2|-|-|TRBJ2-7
CASSLGLSYEQYF
TGTGCCAGCTCCCTGGGCCTCTCCTACGAGCAGTACTTC
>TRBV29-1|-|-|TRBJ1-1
CSGVAGFNYTEAFF
TGCAGCGGGGTAGCGGGCTTTAATTACACTGAAGCTTTCTTT
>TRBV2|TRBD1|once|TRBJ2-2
CASSVTTGTGELGELFF
TGTGCCAGCAGTGTCACCACCGGGACAGGGGAGCTCGGGGAGCTGTTTTTT
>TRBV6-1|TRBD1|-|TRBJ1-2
CASSVDRDILYGYTF
TGTGCCAGCAGTGTTGACAGGGATATTCTTTATGGCTACACCTTC
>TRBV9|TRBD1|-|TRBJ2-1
CASSRSGQYNEQFF
TGTGCCAGCAGCCGTTCGGGACAGTACAATGAGCAGTTCTTC
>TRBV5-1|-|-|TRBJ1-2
CASSPPGVDGYTF
TGCGCCAGCAGCCCCCCAGGGGTAGATGGCTACACCTTC
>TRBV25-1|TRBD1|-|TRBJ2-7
CASSGGQGLVQYF
TGTGCCAGCAGTGGGGGACAGGGGTTGGTGCAGTACTTC
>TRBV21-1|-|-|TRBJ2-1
CASSKSRLRGTDEQFF
TGTGCCAGCAGCAAATCTCGTCTTAGGGGGACGGATGAGCAGTTCTTC
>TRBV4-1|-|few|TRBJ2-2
CASSQDPANTGELFF
TGCGCCAGCAGCCAAGATCCGGCGAACACCGGGGAGCTGTTTTTT
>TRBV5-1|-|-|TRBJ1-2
CASRSGPSYGYTF
TGCGCCAGCAGATCTGGGCCGAGCTATGGCTACACCTTC
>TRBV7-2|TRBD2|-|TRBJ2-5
CASSLVILAGETQYF
TGTGCCAGCAGCTTGGTGATACTAGCGGGAGAGACCCAGTACTTC
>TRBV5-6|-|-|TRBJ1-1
CASSSETGLNTEAFF
TGTGCCAGCAGCTCCGAGACAGGCCTGAACACTGAAGCTTTCTTT
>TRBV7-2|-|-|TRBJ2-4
CASSLAFWGGESIQYF
TGTGCCAGCAGCTTAGCTTTCTGGGGGGGCGAGAGCATTCAGTACTTC
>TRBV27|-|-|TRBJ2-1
CASSLLPGLAAPYNEQFF
TGTGCCAGCAGTTTATTACCGGGACTCGCTGCGCCCTACAATGAGCAGTTCTTC
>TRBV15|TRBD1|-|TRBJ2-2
CATSRQLGQPNTGELFF
TGTGCCACCAGCAGACAATTGGGACAGCCGAACACCGGGGAGCTGTTTTTT
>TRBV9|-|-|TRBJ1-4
CASSEREGREEKLFF
TGTGCCAGCAGCGAGAGGGAGGGGCGAGAGGAAAAACTGTTTTTT
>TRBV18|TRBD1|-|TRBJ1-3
CASSPGQGPGNTIYF
TGTGCCAGCTCCCCGGGACAGGGGCCTGGAAACACCATATATTTT
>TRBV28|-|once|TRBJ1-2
CASRGQDSNYGYTF
TGTGCCAGCAGGGGACAAGATTCTAACTATGGCTACACCTTC
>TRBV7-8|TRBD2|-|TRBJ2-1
CASSPGVAGGPLLDEQFF
TGTGCCAGCAGCCCCGGGGTAGCGGGAGGGCCTCTATTGGATGAGCAGTTCTTC
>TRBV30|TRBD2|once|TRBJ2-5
CAWSLTSGETQYF
TGTGCCTGGAGTTTGACTAGCGGGGAGACCCAGTACTTC
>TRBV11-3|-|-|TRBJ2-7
CASSLGRGYKDYEQYF
TGTGCCAGCAGCTTAGGACGAGGTTATAAGGACTACGAGCAGTACTTC
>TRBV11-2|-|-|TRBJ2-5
CASSRGIGTLVETQYF
TGTGCCAGCAGCCGGGGGATCGGAACCTTAGTAGAGACCCAGTACTTC
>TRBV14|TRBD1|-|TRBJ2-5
CASSPTGFQETQYF
TGTGCCAGCAGCCCGACAGGGTTTCAAGAGACCCAGTACTTC
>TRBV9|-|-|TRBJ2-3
CASSVGRDWATDTQYF
TGTGCCAGCAGCGTAGGGCGGGATTGGGCCACAGATACGCAGTATTTT
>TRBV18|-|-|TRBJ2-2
CASSPGLGYTGELFF
TGTGCCAGCTCACCAGGGCTTGGGTACACCGGGGAGCTGTTTTTT
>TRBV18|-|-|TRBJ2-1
CASSPAAYNEQFF
TGTGCCAGCTCACCAGCGGCTTACAATGAGCAGTTCTTC
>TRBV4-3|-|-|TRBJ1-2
CASSHAEFYGYTF
TGCGCCAGCAGCCATGCGGAATTTTATGGCTACACCTTC
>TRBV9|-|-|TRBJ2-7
CASSEMGILGGDEQYF
TGTGCCAGCAGCGAGATGGGTATTCTCGGGGGTGACGAGCAGTACTTC
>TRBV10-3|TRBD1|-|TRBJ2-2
CATTGTENTGELFF
TGTGCCACAACCGGGACAGAGAACACCGGGGAGCTGTTTTTT
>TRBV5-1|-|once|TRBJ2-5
CASSFRVNQETQYF
TGCGCCAGCAGCTTTAGAGTAAACCAAGAGACCCAGTACTTC
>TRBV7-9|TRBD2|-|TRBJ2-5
CASSWGRETREQYF
TGTGCCAGCAGCTGGGGGAGGGAAACTAGGGAGCAGTACTTC
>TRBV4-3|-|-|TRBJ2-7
CASSQGGDNYEQYF
TGCGCCAGCAGCCAAGGTGGGGACAACTACGAGCAGTACTTC
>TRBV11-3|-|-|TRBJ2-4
CARLSGVLAKNIQYF
TGTGCCAGACTCTCCGGGGTCCTAGCCAAAAACATTCAGTACTTC
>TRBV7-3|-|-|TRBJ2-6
CASSPFPGANVLTF
TGTGCCAGCAGCCCGTTCCCTGGGGCCAACGTCCTGACTTTC
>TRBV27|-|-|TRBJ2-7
CASSFLDNTYEQYF
TGTGCCAGCAGTTTTTTGGACAATACCTACGAGCAGTACTTC
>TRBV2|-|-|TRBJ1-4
CASSFLQGVANEKLFF
TGTGCCAGCAGTTTTCTACAGGGAGTGGCTAATGAAAAACTGTTTTTT
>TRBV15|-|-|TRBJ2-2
CATSRDLAPNTGELFF
TGTGCCACCAGCAGAGACCTAGCCCCGAACACCGGGGAGCTGTTTTTT
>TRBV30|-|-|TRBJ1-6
CAWSRQGAPLHF
TGTGCCTGGAGTAGGCAGGGTGCTCCCCTCCACTTT
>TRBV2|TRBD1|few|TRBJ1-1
CATRRDSLNTEAFF
TGTGCCACCCGAAGGGACAGCTTGAACACTGAAGCTTTCTTT
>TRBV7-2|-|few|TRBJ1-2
CASSARRTETNGYTF
TGTGCCAGCAGCGCCCGCCGGACAGAGACGAATGGCTACACCTTC
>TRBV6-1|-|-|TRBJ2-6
CASSESYGGDGANVLTF
TGTGCCAGCAGTGAATCCTATGGAGGGGATGGGGCCAACGTCCTGACTTTC
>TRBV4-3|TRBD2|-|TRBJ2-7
CASSQGGSGKYYEQYF
TGCGCCAGCAGCCAAGGTGGGAGCGGGAAATACTACGAGCAGTACTTC
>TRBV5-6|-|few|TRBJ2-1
CASSFSAGLQFF
TGTGCCAGCAGCTTTTCGGCGGGCCTCCAATTCTTC
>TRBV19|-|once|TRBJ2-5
CASSVPGEETQYF
TGTGCCAGTAGTGTTCCAGGGGAAGAGACCCAGTACTTC
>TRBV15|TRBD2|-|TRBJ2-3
CATSREIREGLTDTQYF
TGTGCCACCAGCAGAGAGATCCGGGAGGGCCTCACAGATACGCAGTATTTT
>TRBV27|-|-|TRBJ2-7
CASSPTPRGSSYEQYF
TGTGCCAGCAGTCCAACCCCTCGGGGGAGCTCCTACGAGCAGTACTTC
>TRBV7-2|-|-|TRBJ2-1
CASSSGRATSNEQFF
TGTGCCAGCAGCTCCGGGAGAGCTACGTCCAATGAGCAGTTCTTC
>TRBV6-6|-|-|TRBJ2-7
CASSSQGRYEQYF
TGTGCCAGCAGTTCCCAGGGGCGGTACGAGCAGTACTTC
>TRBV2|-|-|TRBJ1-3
CASSGTELSGNTIYF
TGTGCCAGCAGTGGGACAGAACTATCTGGAAACACCATATATTTT
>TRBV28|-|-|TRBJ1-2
CASTGLVDYGYTF
TGTGCCAGCACAGGCCTTGTGGACTATGGCTACACCTTC
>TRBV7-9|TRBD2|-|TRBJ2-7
CASSSFREDPYEQYF
TGTGCCAGCAGTTCTTTCCGGGAGGACCCCTACGAGCAGTACTTC
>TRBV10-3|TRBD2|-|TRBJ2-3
CAISETSGRGTDTQYF
TGTGCCATCAGTGAGACTAGCGGGAGGGGTACAGATACGCAGTATTTT
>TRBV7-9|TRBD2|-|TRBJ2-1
CASSLLGTSGKIRDEQFF
TGTGCCAGCAGCTTACTAGGGACTAGCGGGAAAATAAGGGATGAGCAGTTCTTC
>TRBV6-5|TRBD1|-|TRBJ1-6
CASSADRVGSPLHF
TGTGCCAGCAGCGCGGACAGGGTGGGATCACCCCTCCACTTT